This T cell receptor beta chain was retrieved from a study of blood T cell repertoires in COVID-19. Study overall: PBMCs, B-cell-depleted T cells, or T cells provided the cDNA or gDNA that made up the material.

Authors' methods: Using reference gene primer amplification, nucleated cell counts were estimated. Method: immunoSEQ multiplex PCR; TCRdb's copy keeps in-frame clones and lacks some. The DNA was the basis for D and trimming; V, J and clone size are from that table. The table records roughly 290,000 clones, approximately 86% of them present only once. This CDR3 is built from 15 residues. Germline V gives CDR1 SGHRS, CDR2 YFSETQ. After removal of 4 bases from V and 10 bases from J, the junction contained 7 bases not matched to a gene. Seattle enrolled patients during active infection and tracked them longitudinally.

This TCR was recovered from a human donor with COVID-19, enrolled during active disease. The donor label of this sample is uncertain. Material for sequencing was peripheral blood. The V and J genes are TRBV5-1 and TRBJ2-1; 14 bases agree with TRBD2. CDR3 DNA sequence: TGCGCCAGCAGCCTGGGACTAGCGGGAGTAACCGAGCAGTTCTTC. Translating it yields CASSLGLAGVTEQFF.